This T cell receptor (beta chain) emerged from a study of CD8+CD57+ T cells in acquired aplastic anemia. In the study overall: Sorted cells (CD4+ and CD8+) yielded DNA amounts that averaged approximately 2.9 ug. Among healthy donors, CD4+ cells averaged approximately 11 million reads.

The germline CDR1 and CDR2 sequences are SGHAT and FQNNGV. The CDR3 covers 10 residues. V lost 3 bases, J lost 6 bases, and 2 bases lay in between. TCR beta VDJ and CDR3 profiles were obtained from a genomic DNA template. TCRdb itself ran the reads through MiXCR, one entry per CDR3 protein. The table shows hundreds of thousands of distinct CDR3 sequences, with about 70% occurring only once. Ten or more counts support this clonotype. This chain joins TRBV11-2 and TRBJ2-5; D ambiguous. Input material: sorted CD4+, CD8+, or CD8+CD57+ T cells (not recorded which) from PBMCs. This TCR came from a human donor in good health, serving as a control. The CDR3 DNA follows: TGTGCCAGCAGCTTTAAGACCCAGTACTTC. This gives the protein CASSFKTQYF.